This T cell receptor beta chain was identified during a study of PD-L1 blockade in urothelial cancer. About the study: Each participant's history included 0 to 3 prior chemotherapy regimens.

Assay: immunoSEQ multiplex PCR; the TCRdb copy retains only in-frame clones and omits some. Of approximately 79,000 clones listed, roughly nine tenths are singletons. Trimming cost V 1 base and J 8 bases; bases outside gene matches: 10. CDR3 length equals 16 residues. CDR1 LNHNV and CDR2 YYDKDF come from the germline V gene (reference sequence). This receptor was taken from a woman aged 70-85 years with urothelial cancer. This chain uses TRBV15 with TRBJ1-4; 7 bases match TRBD1. Material: PBMCs, obtained around atezolizumab (anti-PD-L1) treatment. CDR3 residues: CATSRGSGTEREKLFF. Here the CDR3 DNA reads TGTGCCACCAGCAGAGGATCCGGGACAGAAAGAGAAAAACTGTTTTTT.